Listed below are T cell receptor beta chains from one sample, sequenced in a study of T cells in Graves' hyperthyroidism and ophthalmopathy. TCRdb re-analysed the multiplex PCR reads in MiXCR, keeping a single row per CDR3 protein. The table lists hundreds of thousands of distinct CDR3 sequences, 14% to 15% of them singletons. The sequenced sample was blood. These receptor sequences come from a woman aged 40-49 years with Graves' ophthalmopathy. Both conserved end residues are part of each CDR3. The D gene is left open where the match is weak. Some rows have no size entry. The others give once, few or many, or a class for an expanded clone.

d_call clone_size j_call cdr3_length v_call cdr3_aa cdr3_nt
TRBD1 - TRBJ1-1 14 TRBV30 CAWGRTGPITEAFF TGTGCCTGGGGGAGGACAGGGCCGATCACTGAAGCTTTCTTT
- many TRBJ2-7 16 TRBV20-1 CSASSFRVGFSYEQYF TGCAGTGCTTCTAGTTTCAGGGTGGGTTTTTCCTACGAGCAGTACTTC
- many TRBJ1-2 14 TRBV7-2 CASSPRGRAYGYTF TGTGCCAGCAGCCCTAGAGGCAGGGCCTATGGCTACACCTTC
- many TRBJ2-2 14 TRBV29-1 CSVRQGGRTGELFF TGCAGCGTTCGACAGGGAGGTAGGACCGGGGAGCTGTTTTTT
TRBD2 few TRBJ2-5 17 TRBV7-6 CASSFLAGGPVGETQYF TGTGCCAGCAGCTTCCTAGCGGGAGGGCCGGTCGGAGAGACCCAGTACTTC
- few TRBJ2-5 12 TRBV30 CAWSVQGQTQYF TGTGCCTGGAGTGTACAGGGTCAGACCCAGTACTTC
TRBD1 - TRBJ1-2 16 TRBV19 CASSMDTTGANYGYTF TGTGCCAGTAGTATGGATACGACAGGGGCGAACTATGGCTACACCTTC
- few TRBJ2-2 14 TRBV2 CASSVQRGTGELFF TGTGCCAGCAGTGTTCAACGTGGGACCGGGGAGCTGTTTTTT
- - TRBJ1-2 15 TRBV18 CASSPSEGSNYGYTF TGTGCCAGCTCACCATCCGAGGGCTCGAACTATGGCTACACCTTC
- many TRBJ2-2 16 TRBV9 CASSPRAGLNTGELFF TGTGCCAGCAGCCCCCGGGCCGGGTTGAACACCGGGGAGCTGTTTTTT
TRBD2 - TRBJ2-4 14 TRBV11-2 CASSLGLAAILQYF TGTGCCAGCAGCCTCGGACTAGCGGCTATTCTTCAGTACTTC
- many TRBJ2-1 15 TRBV10-3 CAISESGGRANEQFF TGTGCCATCAGTGAGTCAGGGGGGAGGGCCAATGAGCAGTTCTTC
- - TRBJ2-7 13 TRBV6-1 CASIGHHSYEQYF TGTGCCAGCATCGGACATCACTCCTACGAGCAGTACTTC
- many TRBJ2-7 12 TRBV19 CASGDTDYEQYF TGTGCCAGTGGAGACACCGACTACGAGCAGTACTTC
TRBD1 - TRBJ1-1 16 TRBV11-1 CASSSPAGTGNTEAFF TGTGCCAGCAGCTCACCTGCCGGGACAGGGAACACTGAAGCTTTCTTT
- many TRBJ1-3 15 TRBV6-1 CASSTRPDSGNTIYF TGTGCCAGCAGTACCCGGCCAGACTCTGGAAACACCATATATTTT
- - TRBJ2-7 17 TRBV6-1 CASSEGASTVLSYEQYF TGTGCCAGCAGTGAAGGGGCCTCGACAGTGCTGAGTTACGAGCAGTACTTC
TRBD1 many TRBJ2-2 17 TRBV12-3/TRBV12-4 CASSFWTGGRNTGELFF TGTGCCAGCAGTTTCTGGACAGGGGGCCGGAACACCGGGGAGCTGTTTTTT
TRBD2 many TRBJ2-3 13 TRBV15 CATRLAGVDTQYF TGTGCCACTAGACTAGCGGGAGTGGATACGCAGTATTTT
- many TRBJ1-2 12 TRBV29-1 CSVESGPGGYTF TGCAGCGTTGAGTCTGGGCCCGGGGGCTACACCTTC
TRBD1 many TRBJ2-2 16 TRBV12-3/TRBV12-4 CASSFRTGGWSGELFF TGTGCCAGCAGTTTTAGGACAGGGGGCTGGAGCGGGGAGCTGTTTTTT
- many TRBJ1-6 15 TRBV12-3/TRBV12-4 CASSLASQNNSPLHF TGTGCCAGCAGTCTAGCCAGCCAGAATAATTCACCCCTCCACTTT
TRBD2 - TRBJ2-5 16 TRBV2 CASSEGTSGGEETQYF TGTGCCAGCAGTGAGGGGACTAGCGGGGGTGAAGAGACCCAGTACTTC